This T cell receptor beta chain was sequenced for a study of cytomegalovirus exposure and HLA in healthy donors. Background on the study: In a previous analysis, some 110 million unique TCR beta sequences were found from about 179 million T cells. General observations from the study: As a later analysis revealed, the rate of TCR association differed by HLA locus, with DRB1 most and HLA-C fewest.

CDR1 is SGHRS, CDR2 YFSETQ, per germline. V lost 0 bases, J lost 7 bases, and 8 bases lay in between. CDR3 length equals 13 residues. PCR primers comprised 60 Vbeta and 13 Jbeta primers. Profiled with immunoSEQ multiplex PCR; TCRdb holds only in-frame clones, not every one. The table lists roughly 74,000 clones, about 78% of them singletons. To note about this clone: The antigen is not known.

V usage is TRBV5-1 and J usage is TRBJ2-1; D uncertain. The origin of this receptor is a man aged 40-50 years in good health and CMV-seronegative. Material: PBMCs. CDR3 residues: CASSLGLINEQFF. CDR3 coding DNA: TGCGCCAGCAGCTTGGGACTTATTAATGAGCAGTTCTTC.